This TCR beta chain stems from a study of shared clonotypes between healthy human individuals. Study in general: A donor's plate count was three for CD4 naive and three for CD4 memory; CD8 naive had two and CD8 memory one. Study-wide points: The represented genetic and exposure-history diversity was limited by the small number of donors. Several donors held about 5% of naive CD4 clonotypes in common.

Sequencing was performed with immunoSEQ multiplex PCR; in TCRdb, only in-frame clones are kept and a portion is missing. The data contain about 2 million clones, about 95% of them singletons. In the case of this clone: What it recognizes is unknown.

CD45RO-negative, CCR7-selected cells formed the naive CD8 fraction, which excluded terminally differentiated effector memory CD45RA+ cells. Healthy HIV-negative adults without recent acute infections or vaccinations served as donors. Germline V gene data show CDR1 as SEHNR and CDR2 as FQNEAQ (reference sequence). The V gene lost 1 base and the J gene lost 4 bases, with 9 bases spanning the gap. This CDR3 is 14 amino acids long. The source is a man aged 18 to 29 in good health. V is TRBV7-9 and J is TRBJ2-3, with D perhaps matching TRBD2 (6 bases). Source material: naive CD8+ T cells sorted from blood. CDR3 region: CASSLGGEADTQYF. The CDR3 DNA is TGTGCCAGCAGCTTAGGGGGGGAGGCAGATACGCAGTATTTT.